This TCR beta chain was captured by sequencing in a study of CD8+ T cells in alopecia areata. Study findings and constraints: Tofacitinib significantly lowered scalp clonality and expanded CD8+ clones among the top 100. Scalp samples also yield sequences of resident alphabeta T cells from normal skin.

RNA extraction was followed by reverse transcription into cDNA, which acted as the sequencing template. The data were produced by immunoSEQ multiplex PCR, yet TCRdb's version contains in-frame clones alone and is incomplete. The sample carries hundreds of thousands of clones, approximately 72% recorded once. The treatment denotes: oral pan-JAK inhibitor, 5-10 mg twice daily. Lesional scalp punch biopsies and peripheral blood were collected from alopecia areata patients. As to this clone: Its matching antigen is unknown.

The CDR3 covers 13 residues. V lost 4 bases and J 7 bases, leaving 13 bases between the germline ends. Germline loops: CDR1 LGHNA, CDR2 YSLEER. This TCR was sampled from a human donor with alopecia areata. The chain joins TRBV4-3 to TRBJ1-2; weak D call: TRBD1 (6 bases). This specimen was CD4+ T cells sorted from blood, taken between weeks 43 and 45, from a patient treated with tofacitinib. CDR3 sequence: CASSPEGVGGYTF. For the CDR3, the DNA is TGCGCCAGCAGCCCAGAGGGGGTAGGTGGCTACACCTTC.